This T cell receptor beta chain derives from a study of beta chain features in type 1 diabetes. Whole-study findings and limits: Whether TCRB rearrangement is influenced by HLA type went unresolved here. Naive, central memory and Treg TCRB repertoires appeared more alike in patients than in healthy donors.

The authors reverse transcribed all of the isolated RNA, so sequencing captured expressed TCRB transcripts. Only in-frame clones appear in the TCRdb table, and some are missing; sequencing was by immunoSEQ multiplex PCR. The sample includes roughly 230,000 clones, over 7.5% of them seen just once. Trimming took 6 bases from V and 7 from J, leaving 12 bases between them. CDR1 LNHDA and CDR2 SQIVND come from the germline V gene (reference sequence). There are 12 residues in the CDR3. This clone appeared a few times. The antigen remains unidentified. Specimen: naive CD4+ T cells from blood. The chain couples TRBV19 to TRBJ1-2, with D tentatively TRBD1 (5 bases). This receptor was obtained from a woman aged 18-35 years in good health. DNA of the CDR3: TGTGCCAGTAGCACGGGGGGGAGTGGCTACACCTTC. Protein sequence: CASSTGGSGYTF.